This T cell receptor beta chain was documented in a study of regulatory T cells in long-lasting Graves disease. Both iRepertoire HTBI primers and Arm-PCR of CDR3 regions were used to build the TCR beta libraries. Authors' processing steps: Samples revealed 62 TRBV and approximately 15 TRBJ segments. TCRdb re-derived calls from the multiplex PCR reads in MiXCR, one entry per CDR3 protein. Here the V and J calls rest on TCRdb's processing, not on the authors' analysis. The sample has hundreds of thousands of distinct CDR3 sequences, roughly 20% seen once. Between the trimmed V and J ends, which lost 0 bases and 2 bases, there was a span of 14 bases. The CDR3 consists of 17 residues. As for time point: persistent/refractory GD, antithyroid drugs over 5 years with positive TRAb. With RNA extracted from PBMCs as input, the TCR library was made. Peripheral blood, approximately 9 milliliters per patient, was collected in EDTA tubes.

There are a few counts of this clonotype. This TCR came from a female donor with Graves disease. Sequenced here: peripheral blood mononuclear cells (PBMCs), sampled when the disease was refractory, from a patient treated with antithyroid drugs. The rearrangement links TRBV12-3 or TRBV12-4 to TRBJ1-3; D might be TRBD1 (6 bases). Written as DNA, the CDR3 is TGTGCCAGCAGTTTAGCGATGGGGGGGGCTGCTGGAAACACCATATATTTT. Translated, it gives CASSLAMGGAAGNTIYF.